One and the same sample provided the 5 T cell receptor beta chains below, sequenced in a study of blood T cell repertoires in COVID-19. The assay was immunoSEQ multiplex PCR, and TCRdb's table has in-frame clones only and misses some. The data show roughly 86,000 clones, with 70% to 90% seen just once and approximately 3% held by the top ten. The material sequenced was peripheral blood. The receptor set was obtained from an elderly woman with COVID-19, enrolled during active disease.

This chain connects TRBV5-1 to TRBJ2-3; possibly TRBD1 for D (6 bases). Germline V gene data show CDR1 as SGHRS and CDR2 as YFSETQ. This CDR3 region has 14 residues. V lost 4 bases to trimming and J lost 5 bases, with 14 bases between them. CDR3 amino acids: CASSLGTIGDTQYF. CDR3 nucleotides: TGCGCCAGCAGCCTCGGGACAATTGGAGATACGCAGTATTTT.

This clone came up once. The DNA of the CDR3 is TGTGCCACGAGGGCGGGGGCGCACTCCGATGAGCAGTTCTTC. This translates into CATRAGAHSDEQFF. The gene calls are TRBV30 and TRBJ2-1; tentatively, D is TRBD2 (7 bases). Trimming took 8 bases from V and 8 from J, leaving 22 bases between them. The germline gives CDR1 GTSNPN, CDR2 SVGIG (reference sequence). This CDR3 is 14 amino acids long.

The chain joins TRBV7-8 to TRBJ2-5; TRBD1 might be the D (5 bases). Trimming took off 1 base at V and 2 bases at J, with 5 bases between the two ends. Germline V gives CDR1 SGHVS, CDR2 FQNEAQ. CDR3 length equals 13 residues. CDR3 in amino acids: CASSLGTQETQYF. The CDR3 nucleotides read TGTGCCAGCAGCTTAGGGACACAAGAGACCCAGTACTTC. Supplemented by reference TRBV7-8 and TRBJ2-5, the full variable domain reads GAGVSQSPRYKVAKRGQDVALRCDPISGHVSLFWYQQALGQGPEFLTYFQNEAQLDKSGLPSDRFFAERPEGSVSTLKIQRTQQEDSAVYLCASSLGTQETQYFGPGTRLLVL.

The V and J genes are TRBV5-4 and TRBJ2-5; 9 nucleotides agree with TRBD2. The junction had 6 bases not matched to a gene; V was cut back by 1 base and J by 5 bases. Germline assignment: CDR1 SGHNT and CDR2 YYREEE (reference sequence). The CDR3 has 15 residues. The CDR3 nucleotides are TGTGCCAGCAGCTTGCGGGCGGGAGGGCGTGAGACCCAGTACTTC. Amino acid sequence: CASSLRAGGRETQYF.

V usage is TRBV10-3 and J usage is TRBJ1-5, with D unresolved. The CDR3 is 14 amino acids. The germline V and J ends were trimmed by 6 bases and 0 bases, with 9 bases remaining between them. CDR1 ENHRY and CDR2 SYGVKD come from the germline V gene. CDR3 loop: CAISNQNSNQPQHF. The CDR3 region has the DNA TGTGCCATCAGCAATCAGAATAGCAATCAGCCCCAGCATTTT.